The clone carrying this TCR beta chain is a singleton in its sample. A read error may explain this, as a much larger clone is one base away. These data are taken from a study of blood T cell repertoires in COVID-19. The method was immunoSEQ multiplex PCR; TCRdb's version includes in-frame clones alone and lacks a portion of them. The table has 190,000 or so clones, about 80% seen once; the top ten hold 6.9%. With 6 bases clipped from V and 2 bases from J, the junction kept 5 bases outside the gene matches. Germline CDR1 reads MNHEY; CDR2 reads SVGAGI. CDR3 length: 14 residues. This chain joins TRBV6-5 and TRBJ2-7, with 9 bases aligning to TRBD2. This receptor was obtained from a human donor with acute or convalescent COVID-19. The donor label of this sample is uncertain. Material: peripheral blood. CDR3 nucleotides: TGTGCCAGCAGCAAACTAGCGGGCCCCTACGAGCAGTACTTC. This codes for CASSKLAGPYEQYF.